The source of this TCR beta chain is a study of vaccination effects on CD4 cells after COVID-19. Background on the study: Either the BNT162b2 or mRNA-1273 vaccine was given to participants in two doses. Sample collection from a couple of convalescent patients occurred 16 days and one week before vaccination. Study conclusions and caveats: The study found marked clonal contraction of infection- and vaccine-induced clones late after vaccination.

Per the germline V gene, CDR1 is LGHNA and CDR2 is YNFKEQ. CDR3 length: 18 amino acids. The J segment lost 5 bases and the V segment lost 2 bases, leaving 10 bases of the junction unmatched. TCRdb's copy holds only in-frame clones and misses some; the assay was immunoSEQ multiplex PCR. The sample gives approximately 26,000 clones, roughly 69% of which show up once; around 20% is in the top ten. After expansion with viral peptide pools in the ViraFEST assay, antigen-specific CD4+ T cells were sequenced. Cultured cells yielded isolated CD4+ T cells after about ten days. PCR-confirmed SARS-CoV-2 infection occurred in the person between March and December 2020. As concerns this clone: Its antigen is not known.

Material: CD4+ T cells from PBMCs cultured with SARS-CoV-2 spike peptides, obtained before COVID-19 vaccination. The clonotype originates from a human donor who had a prior SARS-CoV-2 infection. This sequence joins TRBV4-2 and TRBJ2-5, with 14 nucleotides matching TRBD2. The CDR3 nucleotides read TGTGCCAGCAGCCAAAGTGGCCGGACTAGCGGGGGGAGGGAGACCCAGTACTTC. This codes for CASSQSGRTSGGRETQYF.